These 2 T cell receptor beta chains share one sample of origin, sequenced in a study of OX40 agonist ivuxolimab in advanced cancers. Sequencing used immunoSEQ multiplex PCR; TCRdb keeps in-frame clones, though not all of them. The sample includes approximately 33,000 clones, approximately 89% seen only once; the top ten take around a tenth. The source was CD4+ or CD8+ T cells sorted from blood, collected in a trial of the OX40 agonist ivuxolimab. Receptor source: an adult with an advanced solid tumor such as melanoma, head and neck, liver or kidney cancer.

This clone was observed once. The V call is TRBV2, the J call TRBJ2-7; 7 bases match TRBD2. Germline lookup yields CDR1 SNHLY and CDR2 FYNNEI. The trim removed 6 bases at V and 5 bases at J, leaving 1 base unmatched. The CDR3 is made up of 11 amino acids. CDR3 protein: CASSGTNEQYF. The DNA of the CDR3 is TGTGCCAGCAGCGGGACTAACGAGCAGTACTTC.

The rearrangement joins TRBV19 to TRBJ1-1, with 7 bases lining up with TRBD1. This CDR3 comprises 15 residues. Germline V gene data show CDR1 as LNHDA and CDR2 as SQIVND (reference sequence). V dropped 0 bases and J dropped 7; count of bases not matched to a gene: 8. The CDR3 region has the DNA TGTGCCAGTAGTATAGACGCAGGGGGGGTCGGTGAAGCTTTCTTT. The encoded protein is CASSIDAGGVGEAFF.